This TCR beta chain was identified in a study of T-cell memory formation after mild COVID-19. At the level of the study: For the most part, TCR clusters were specific to one donor.

After 5'RACE with constant-segment primers, TCR alpha and TCR beta cDNA libraries carrying sample barcodes and UMIs were obtained. TCRdb re-called the 5' RACE reads through MiXCR, storing one row per CDR3 protein. The sample carries more than 85,000 distinct CDR3 sequences, around 10% recorded once. A few counts support this clonotype. What it recognizes is unknown. This CDR3 comprises 15 residues. CDR1 is SNHLY and CDR2 is FYNNEI in the germline V gene. Trimming removed 7 bases from V and 5 bases from J, with 21 bases in between. The study, taken as a whole, reports: Cross-reactive memory seemingly joined, as some responding clones were found in pre-infection memory.

This clonotype was obtained from a man younger than 35 who had mild COVID-19 (a few samples of this study predate the infection). Cell type and time point are not known. The sequenced sample was PBMCs or a T cell subset sorted from them (not recorded which). This chain joins TRBV2 and TRBJ2-7, with D maybe TRBD1 (5 bases). The CDR3 spells CASKRSSGIGNEQYF. The CDR3 coding sequence is TGTGCCAGCAAACGTAGTTCAGGGATCGGCAACGAGCAGTACTTC.